The 22 T cell receptor beta chains given below trace back to one sample, sequenced in a study of vaccination and CD4 T cells after COVID-19. Sequenced with the Oncomine TCR Beta short-read assay was DNA taken from cultured CD4+ T cells. A single record per CDR3 protein comes from TCRdb applying MiXCR to the PCR reads. The sample includes 15,000 to 20,000 distinct CDR3 sequences, about three fifths of them seen just once. Indicated treatment: approximately nine-day PBMC culture with coronavirus spike peptide pools or control peptides (ViraFEST assay). These receptors have no identified antigens. Sequencing used CD4+ T cells from blood, cultured in vitro, obtained before SARS-CoV-2 vaccination. These receptors all come from a human donor who had recovered from COVID-19.

The chain joins TRBV20-1 to TRBJ2-3, with D perhaps matching TRBD1 (5 bases). The CDR3 has 15 amino acids. Trimming left V 6 bases short and J 2 bases short, with 18 bases between. Germline CDR1 DFQATT, CDR2 SNEGSKA (reference sequence). CDR3 loop: CSALTDKEPTDTQYF. DNA of the CDR3: TGCAGTGCCCTGACAGACAAGGAGCCCACAGATACGCAGTATTTT.

The V call is TRBV7-8, the J call TRBJ2-3; 8 bases line up with TRBD2. Unmatched junction bases numbered 8, after V lost 5 bases and J lost 4 bases. The CDR3 is made up of 15 amino acids. Germline V gene data show CDR1 as SGHVS and CDR2 as FQNEAQ. Here the CDR3 reads CASSAPGLGADTQYF. CDR3 sequence (DNA): TGTGCCAGCAGCGCCCCGGGACTAGGCGCAGATACGCAGTATTTT.

This clonotype was seen a few times. This chain uses TRBV6-1 with TRBJ1-5; 9 bases align to TRBD1. J lost 3 bases, V lost 5 bases, and 5 bases had no gene match. The CDR3 spans 15 residues. CDR1 MNHNS and CDR2 SASEGT come from the germline V gene. The CDR3 nucleotides read TGTGCCAGCAGTAGAGGGACAGGGTTCAATCAGCCCCAGCATTTT. It is translated as CASSRGTGFNQPQHF.

The chain carries TRBV29-1 and TRBJ2-3; D gene ambiguous. Germline CDR1 is SQVTM and CDR2 is ANQGSEA. The CDR3 totals 14 residues. V lost 4 bases to trimming and J lost 0 bases, with 11 bases between them. The chain's CDR3 is CSVAKGSSTDTQYF. The CDR3 DNA is TGCAGCGTTGCAAAAGGTAGCAGCACAGATACGCAGTATTTT.

Written as DNA, the CDR3 is TGTGCCAGCAGTTACGCCCTAACTAGCGGGCGCACCGGGGAGCTGTTTTTT. Translated: CASSYALTSGRTGELFF. The chain joins TRBV6-5 to TRBJ2-2; 9 bases agree with TRBD2. The trim removed 2 bases at V and 4 bases at J, leaving 8 bases unmatched. CDR1 and CDR2 from the germline V gene are MNHEY and SVGAGI. This CDR3 is built from 17 residues.

The V and J genes are TRBV19 and TRBJ2-7, with 7 bases matching TRBD1. The V and J ends lost 4 bases and 0 bases, in that order; junction bases with no gene match: 6. Germline V lookup: CDR1 LNHDA, CDR2 SQIVND (reference sequence). The CDR3 runs 15 residues. The CDR3 region is CASSTTGTVSYEQYF. Written as DNA, the CDR3 is TGTGCCAGTAGTACCACCGGGACAGTCTCCTACGAGCAGTACTTC.

The rearrangement links TRBV28 to TRBJ2-1; 8 bases are shared with TRBD2. V lost 1 base to trimming and J lost 4 bases; unmatched junction nucleotides: 15. This CDR3 comprises 19 residues. Germline CDR1 and CDR2: MDHEN and SYDVKM. CDR3 residues: CASSLLVGTRRVRYNEQFF. The DNA of the CDR3 is TGTGCCAGCAGTTTATTGGTCGGGACTAGAAGAGTGAGGTACAATGAGCAGTTCTTC.

This clonotype has only a few counts. The chain has TRBV5-4 and TRBJ2-6, with 14 positions matching TRBD2. The CDR3 sequence is 19 residues long. Trimming at V came to 4 bases and at J to 2 bases, leaving 8 bases not matched to a gene. Per germline, CDR1 SGHNT and CDR2 YYREEE (reference sequence). For the CDR3, the DNA is TGTGCCAGCAGCGTGGGGGGACTAGCGGGAGTGGCTGGGGCCAACGTCCTGACTTTC. Protein: CASSVGGLAGVAGANVLTF.

This chain connects TRBV14 to TRBJ2-1; D remains unclear. Germline CDR1 reads SGHDN; CDR2 reads FVKESK. Trimming removed 1 base from V and 0 bases from J, with 7 bases in between. CDR3 length equals 15 residues. CDR3 sequence: CASSQVRNSYNEQFF. The CDR3 DNA reads as TGTGCCAGCAGCCAAGTGAGGAACTCCTACAATGAGCAGTTCTTC.

This clonotype turned up a few times. This chain connects TRBV6-1 to TRBJ1-3, with D unresolved. Germline V lookup: CDR1 MNHNS, CDR2 SASEGT. The CDR3 extends over 15 amino acids. Trimming removed 6 bases from V and 0 bases from J, with 12 bases in between. For the CDR3, the DNA is TGTGCCAGCAGCCAAAGCCATCGCTCTGGAAACACCATATATTTT. Protein product: CASSQSHRSGNTIYF.

The count of this clonotype is one. The CDR3 DNA reads as TGTGCCTGGAGCAGGGGGGGCCGCCCCTATAATTCACCCCTCCACTTT. Translation: CAWSRGGRPYNSPLHF. The rearrangement links TRBV30 to TRBJ1-6; 7 nucleotides match TRBD1. Germline V gene sequence: CDR1 GTSNPN, CDR2 SVGIG (reference sequence). The CDR3 runs to 16 residues. J was trimmed by 2 bases and V by 3 bases; bases with no gene match: 7.

The V call is TRBV20-1, the J call TRBJ2-5; 9 nucleotides line up with TRBD1. The CDR3 is 13 amino acids. V gave up 6 bases and J gave up 5 bases; unmatched junction bases: 7. CDR1 and CDR2 from the germline V gene are DFQATT and SNEGSKA (reference sequence). In DNA form, the CDR3 reads TGCAGTGCGATACAGGGGGCACGGGAGACCCAGTACTTC. Protein product: CSAIQGARETQYF.

This clonotype was counted a few times. The rearrangement links TRBV20-1 to TRBJ2-1, with 8 bases that match TRBD2. J gave up 5 bases and V 4 bases, and 10 bases lay outside the gene matches. CDR3 length: 15 amino acids. Germline CDR1 reads DFQATT; CDR2 reads SNEGSKA (reference sequence). The CDR3: CSATRPGRANNEQFF. In nucleotides, the CDR3 is TGCAGTGCTACCAGACCCGGGAGGGCCAACAATGAGCAGTTCTTC.

The chain has TRBV10-3 and TRBJ2-1; no firm D call. V lost 6 bases to trimming and J lost 5 bases, with 5 bases between them. CDR3 length: 11 residues. Germline-derived CDR1 and CDR2 are ENHRY and SYGVKD. The CDR3 here is CAISPHNEQFF. Here the CDR3 DNA reads TGTGCCATCAGCCCTCACAATGAGCAGTTCTTC.

This clonotype was counted a single time. This chain links TRBV9 with TRBJ1-2, with 8 bases aligning to TRBD1. Germline CDR1 SGDLS, CDR2 YYNGEE. The CDR3 loop spans 15 amino acids. Trimming took 4 bases from V and 1 from J; bases not matched to a gene: 6. The CDR3, as DNA: TGTGCCAGCAGCTCGGGCAGGGGGCTTAACTATGGCTACACCTTC. Its translation: CASSSGRGLNYGYTF.

The V call is TRBV10-3, the J call TRBJ2-7, with a tentative D call TRBD1 (7 bases). Germline V gene data show CDR1 as ENHRY and CDR2 as SYGVKD. The V end lost 10 bases, the J end lost 7 bases, and 14 bases lay between the germline ends. CDR3 length equals 11 residues. CDR3 DNA sequence: TGTGCCACCAGGGGGGACAAAGAGCAGTACTTC. Protein: CATRGDKEQYF.

The rearrangement links TRBV28 to TRBJ1-5; TRBD1 is a possible D gene (5 bases). Trimming took off 6 bases at V and 6 bases at J, with 18 bases between the two ends. There are 15 residues in the CDR3. Germline V gene lookup returns CDR1 MDHEN and CDR2 SYDVKM. The CDR3 DNA sequence: TGTGCCAGCAGCCTGGGACGGGGCCGGACTCAGCCCCAGCATTTT. Its translation is CASSLGRGRTQPQHF.

The chain couples TRBV24-1 to TRBJ2-5; D assignment may be TRBD1 or TRBD2 (6 bases each). Trimming left V 4 bases short and J 5 bases short, with 22 bases between. The V gene's germline CDR1 is KGHDR and CDR2 SFDVKD. CDR3 length: 17 residues. The CDR3 coding sequence is TGTGCCACCAGTGACCCCGCGGGACACCATTCCCCGGAGACCCAGTACTTC. Encoded protein: CATSDPAGHHSPETQYF.

This clonotype was detected only a few times. The chain combines TRBV2 with TRBJ1-1; D possibly corresponds to TRBD1 (6 bases). CDR1 and CDR2 (germline): SNHLY, FYNNEI. V dropped 4 bases and J dropped 5 bases, with 14 bases sitting between them. The CDR3 is 14 amino acids. The CDR3, as DNA: TGTGCCAGCAGTGCTGCCTTGACAGGTACTGAAGCTTTCTTT. Its protein product is CASSAALTGTEAFF.

The V and J genes are TRBV6-1 and TRBJ1-2, with D maybe TRBD1 (5 bases). CDR1 is MNHNS, CDR2 SASEGT, per germline. The CDR3 runs to 15 residues. V dropped 0 bases and J dropped 3 bases, with 11 bases sitting between them. The DNA of the CDR3 is TGTGCCAGCAGTGAAGCGACAGCACTCTACTATGGCTACACCTTC. Protein product: CASSEATALYYGYTF.

The genes are TRBV10-3 and TRBJ2-5, with 7 bases lining up with TRBD1. CDR1 is ENHRY, CDR2 SYGVKD, per germline. The CDR3 loop spans 14 amino acids. Trimming took 4 bases from V and 4 from J; bases not matched to a gene: 6. CDR3 region: CAISVRGPGETQYF. Written as DNA, the CDR3 is TGTGCCATCAGTGTAAGGGGGCCCGGAGAGACCCAGTACTTC.

The chain couples TRBV2 to TRBJ2-7; D is uncertain. The CDR3 length is 12 residues. Trimming pared 8 bases from V and 2 bases from J, leaving 10 bases between. Germline V gene sequence: CDR1 SNHLY, CDR2 FYNNEI. The CDR3 sequence is CASGRLAYEQYF. As DNA, the CDR3 is TGTGCCAGCGGGCGGTTAGCCTACGAGCAGTACTTC.